One and the same sample provided the 18 T cell receptor beta chains below, sequenced in a study of T cell clusters in autoimmune cytopenias (dated by TCRdb to between 2018 and 2021). Data came from an Illumina MiSeq. Multiplex PCR with a touch-down protocol amplified TRB rearrangements, with the TRB-A and TRB-B primer pools combined in a single tube. TCRdb reprocessed the reads, reporting each CDR3 protein sequence once and no DNA. The table held for this sample gives several thousand distinct CDR3 sequences. 30% to 35% of the sample is in the top ten clones. For each sample, TRB amplification used 200 to 250 ng of peripheral blood genomic DNA, equal to some 37,000 genome equivalents. This sample also belongs to another study, concerning T cell repertoires in aging, cancer and after chemotherapy.

Input material: peripheral blood. These receptors all stem from a human donor in good health.

The CDR3: CASSTTGQETQYF. This chain uses TRBV5-6 with TRBJ2-5. Looked up from germline, CDR1 is SGHDT and CDR2 is YYEEEE. The CDR3 loop spans 13 amino acids.

The chain has TRBV20-1 and TRBJ2-2; TCRdb selects TRBD2, and the lack of DNA leaves this call unchecked. The V gene's germline CDR1 is DFQATT and CDR2 SNEGSKA (reference sequence). The CDR3 is 16 amino acids. The CDR3 here is CSAPRTSGRSGGELFF.

V gene TRBV6-5 combines with J gene TRBJ2-2; the TRBD1 assignment by TCRdb is unverifiable without DNA. Germline V gene sequence: CDR1 MNHEY, CDR2 SVGAGI. The CDR3 is 14 amino acids. The CDR3 sequence is CASSTPGGAGELFF.

The rearrangement joins TRBV10-1 to TRBJ2-1; the TCRdb call, TRBD1, lacks DNA for checking. Germline assignment: CDR1 WNHNN and CDR2 SYGVQD (reference sequence). This CDR3 contains 16 residues. This CDR3 reads CASSDRGGSSYNEQFF.

By frequency, this clonotype registers large. The rearrangement uses TRBV19 and TRBJ2-5; TCRdb calls TRBD1, which cannot be checked without DNA. This CDR3 has 13 amino acids. Germline CDR1 is LNHDA and CDR2 is SQIVND (reference sequence). This chain's CDR3 is CASSIASLETQYF.

This chain uses TRBV19 with TRBJ1-1; TCRdb designates TRBD1, a call that cannot be tested without DNA. Per germline, CDR1 LNHDA and CDR2 SQIVND (reference sequence). The CDR3 runs 15 residues. CDR3 sequence reads: CASSQGAGGRTEAFF.

Measured by frequency, this clonotype is medium-sized. The chain couples TRBV13 to TRBJ2-2. From germline, CDR1 is PRHDT and CDR2 FYEKMQ (reference sequence). The CDR3 spans 14 residues. The CDR3 spells CASSLGKNTGELFF.

The V gene is TRBV6-6, the J gene TRBJ2-3; the TCRdb call, TRBD2, lacks DNA for checking. This CDR3 comprises 17 residues. The germline gives CDR1 MNHNY, CDR2 SVGAGI (reference sequence). The CDR3: CATAKLAGASSTDTQYF.

The genes are TRBV30 and TRBJ1-2; TCRdb reports TRBD1, a call that lacks DNA to check it against. Germline loops: CDR1 GTSNPN, CDR2 SVGIG (reference sequence). This CDR3 spans 14 amino acids. The CDR3 protein is CAWTRGTDLYGYTF.

The gene calls are TRBV5-6 and TRBJ1-2; TCRdb's D gene call, TRBD1, goes unchecked for lack of DNA. There are 17 residues in the CDR3. Germline CDR1 and CDR2: SGHDT and YYEEEE. CDR3: CASSLMGATAKDYGYTF.

The chain couples TRBV11-1 to TRBJ1-2; there is no DNA to check the TCRdb D call of TRBD1. The CDR3 is made up of 15 amino acids. Germline values: CDR1 SGHAT, CDR2 FQDESV (reference sequence). The CDR3: CASSLAAQGVYGYTF.

The V call is TRBV6-5, the J call TRBJ2-1; TCRdb calls TRBD2, which cannot be checked without DNA. The CDR3 covers 16 residues. CDR1 and CDR2 (germline): MNHEY, SVGAGI. This CDR3 is CASSYFGTSGVYEQFF.

Considering frequency, this clonotype is medium-sized. The chain uses TRBV5-5 and TRBJ2-5. This CDR3 comprises 14 residues. Germline V gives CDR1 SGHKS, CDR2 YYEKEE (reference sequence). CDR3 region: CASSYGQLQETQYF.

The chain carries TRBV4-2 and TRBJ2-7; no DNA is available, so the TRBD1 call from TCRdb remains unchecked. The CDR3 length is 15 residues. CDR1 and CDR2 (germline): LGHNA, YNFKEQ. CDR3 loop: CASSQGGLGAYEQYF.

This clonotype registers medium-sized by frequency. The V call is TRBV6-6, the J call TRBJ2-5; no DNA is available, so the TRBD2 call from TCRdb remains unchecked. This CDR3 is 15 amino acids long. Germline CDR1 is MNHNY and CDR2 is SVGAGI (reference sequence). The chain's CDR3 is CASSPRTSGGKTQYF.

By frequency, this clonotype is medium-sized. The V gene is TRBV19, the J gene TRBJ2-1; TCRdb's D call, TRBD2, is unchecked because there is no DNA. Looked up from germline, CDR1 is LNHDA and CDR2 is SQIVND (reference sequence). This CDR3 spans 13 amino acids. This chain's CDR3 is CASSMGEASIRFF.

The V call is TRBV15, the J call TRBJ1-2; TCRdb picks TRBD1, but there is no DNA to check that call. CDR3 length: 17 amino acids. The germline CDR1 and CDR2 sequences are LNHNV and YYDKDF (reference sequence). The CDR3 protein is CATSREAPGQGFFGYTF. Looking up the rest from reference TRBV15 and TRBJ1-2 gives the full variable domain: DAMVIQNPRYQVTQFGKPVTLSCSQTLNHNVMYWYQQKSSQAPKLLFHYYDKDFNNEADTPDNFQSRRPNTSFCFLDIRSPGLGDTAMYLCATSREAPGQGFFGYTFGSGTRLTVV.

J is TRBJ2-2 and V is TRBV7-9; TCRdb selects TRBD1, and the lack of DNA leaves this call unchecked. Germline assignment: CDR1 SEHNR and CDR2 FQNEAQ (reference sequence). There are 13 residues in the CDR3. CDR3 in amino acids: CASSFRGTGELFF.